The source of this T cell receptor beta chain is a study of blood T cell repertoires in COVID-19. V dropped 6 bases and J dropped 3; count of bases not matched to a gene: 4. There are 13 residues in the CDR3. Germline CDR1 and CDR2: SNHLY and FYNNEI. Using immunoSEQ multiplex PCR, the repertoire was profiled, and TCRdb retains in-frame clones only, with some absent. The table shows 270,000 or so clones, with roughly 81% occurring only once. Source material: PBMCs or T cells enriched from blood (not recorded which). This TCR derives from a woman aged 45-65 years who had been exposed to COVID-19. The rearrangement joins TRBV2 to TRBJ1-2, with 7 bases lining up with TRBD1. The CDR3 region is CASSGDSYYGYTF. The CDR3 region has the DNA TGTGCCAGCAGCGGGGACAGCTACTATGGCTACACCTTC. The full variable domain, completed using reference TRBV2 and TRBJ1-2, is EPEVTQTPSHQVTQMGQEVILRCVPISNHLYFYWYRQILGQKVEFLVSFYNNEISEKSEIFDDQFSVERPDGSNFTLKIRSTKLEDSAMYFCASSGDSYYGYTFGSGTRLTVV.